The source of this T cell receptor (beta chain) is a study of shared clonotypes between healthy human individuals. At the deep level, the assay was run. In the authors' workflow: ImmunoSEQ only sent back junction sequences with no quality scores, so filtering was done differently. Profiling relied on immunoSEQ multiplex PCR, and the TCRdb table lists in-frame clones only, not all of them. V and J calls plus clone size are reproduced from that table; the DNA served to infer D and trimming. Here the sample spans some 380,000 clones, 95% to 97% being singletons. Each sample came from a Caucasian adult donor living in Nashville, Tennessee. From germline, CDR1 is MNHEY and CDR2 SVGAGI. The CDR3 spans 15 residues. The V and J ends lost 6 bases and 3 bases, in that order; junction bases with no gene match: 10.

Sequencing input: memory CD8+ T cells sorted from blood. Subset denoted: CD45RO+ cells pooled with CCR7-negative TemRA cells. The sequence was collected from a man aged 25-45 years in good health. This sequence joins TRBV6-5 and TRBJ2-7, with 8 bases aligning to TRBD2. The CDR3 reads CASSSGGRTIYEQYF. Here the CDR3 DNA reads TGTGCCAGCAGCTCTGGCGGGAGGACGATCTACGAGCAGTACTTC.